This T cell receptor (beta chain) was documented in a study of blood T cell repertoires in COVID-19. Generated by immunoSEQ multiplex PCR, the TCRdb table keeps only in-frame clones and is missing some. Of about 230,000 clones listed, around 84% are singletons. This CDR3 spans 16 amino acids. V shed 0 bases and J shed 4 bases, with 13 bases lying between them. Germline CDR1 is SGHRS and CDR2 is YFSETQ. Individuals aged 18 to 89 years were recruited from about two dozen US areas. The chain uses TRBV5-1 and TRBJ2-2; maybe TRBD2 (6 bases). The receptor's source is a man aged 18 to 29 who had recovered from COVID-19. The sample comprised PBMCs or T cells enriched from blood (not recorded which). The CDR3 protein is CASSLGAAGITGELFF. The CDR3 coding sequence is TGCGCCAGCAGCTTGGGGGCGGCGGGAATCACCGGGGAGCTGTTTTTT.